A selection of T cell receptor beta chains follows, all from one sample in a study of Ad26.COV2.S vaccination and SARS-CoV-2 variants. Profiled with immunoSEQ multiplex PCR; TCRdb holds only in-frame clones, not every one. The repertoire consists of roughly 380,000 clones, with around 86% occurring once and the leading ten covering about 3.5%. The sequenced sample was peripheral blood, obtained in a trial of Ad26.COV2.S vaccine versus placebo. These receptor sequences come from a person aged 18-65 years who received the Ad26.COV2.S COVID-19 vaccine or a placebo. Each CDR3 is given with its conserved first and last residue. A D gene is named only where the DNA matches it firmly. A clone size is listed for some rows: how often the clone was seen (once, few, many), or a class if it is expanded.

j_gene,v_gene,d_gene,abundance,CDR3aa,CDR3nt
TRBJ2-5,TRBV3-1/TRBV3-2,-,-,CASSQGVSEETQYF,TGTGCCAGCAGCCAAGGGGTCAGTGAAGAGACCCAGTACTTC
TRBJ1-3,TRBV4-3,TRBD1,-,CASSQWGQGWNTIYF,TGCGCCAGCAGCCAATGGGGACAGGGGTGGAACACCATATATTTT
TRBJ2-7,TRBV4-1,TRBD1,-,CASSQDWDLGQNYEQYF,TGCGCCAGCAGCCAAGATTGGGATCTGGGACAGAACTACGAGCAGTACTTC
TRBJ2-5,TRBV29-1,TRBD1,-,CSVRQGGRAETQYF,TGCAGCGTAAGACAGGGTGGCCGTGCAGAGACCCAGTACTTC
TRBJ2-7,TRBV27,-,-,CASSPLGYEQYF,TGTGCCAGCAGTCCACTGGGCTACGAGCAGTACTTC
TRBJ1-4,TRBV5-1,-,-,CASSFRPKGSANEKLFF,TGCGCCAGCAGCTTCCGCCCCAAGGGGTCAGCTAATGAAAAACTGTTTTTT
TRBJ1-2,TRBV19,TRBD1,few,CASSIGQANYGYTF,TGTGCCAGTAGTATTGGACAGGCTAACTATGGCTACACCTTC
TRBJ2-5,TRBV30,TRBD2,-,CAWRGLAGGETQYF,TGTGCCTGGAGGGGACTAGCGGGGGGAGAGACCCAGTACTTC
TRBJ2-1,TRBV29-1,-,-,CSVGPVHSYNEQFF,TGCAGCGTAGGCCCTGTTCACTCCTACAATGAGCAGTTCTTC
TRBJ1-5,TRBV5-1,-,-,CASSLDPGREPQHF,TGCGCCAGCAGCTTGGACCCGGGTCGGGAGCCCCAGCATTTT
TRBJ2-3,TRBV7-9,-,-,CASSVPDSTDTQYF,TGTGCCAGCAGCGTACCTGACAGCACAGATACGCAGTATTTT
TRBJ2-5,TRBV7-2,TRBD2,-,CASSSTGRVETQYF,TGTGCCAGCAGCTCCACCGGGAGGGTAGAGACCCAGTACTTC
TRBJ2-5,TRBV29-1,TRBD2,-,CSVPTSGGTEGTQYF,TGCAGCGTACCAACTAGCGGGGGGACCGAAGGGACCCAGTACTTC
TRBJ1-2,TRBV2,TRBD1,-,CASPTGERNYGYTF,TGTGCCAGCCCGACAGGGGAAAGGAACTATGGCTACACCTTC
TRBJ2-5,TRBV5-6,-,once,CASSIDSRGETQYF,TGTGCCAGCAGCATAGACAGCAGGGGCGAGACCCAGTACTTC
TRBJ2-1,TRBV6-1,TRBD1,-,CASSDSMGQPAGQFF,TGTGCCAGCAGTGATTCAATGGGACAGCCCGCTGGGCAGTTCTTC
TRBJ2-3,TRBV24-1,-,-,CATSDLTADTQYF,TGTGCCACCAGTGATTTGACCGCAGATACGCAGTATTTT
TRBJ2-3,TRBV19,TRBD2,once,CASRVGGGTDTQYF,TGTGCCAGTAGGGTTGGGGGGGGCACAGATACGCAGTATTTT
TRBJ1-6,TRBV4-2,-,-,CASSQELPGSTLHF,TGTGCCAGCAGCCAAGAACTGCCAGGGTCAACCCTCCACTTT
TRBJ2-7,TRBV6-2/TRBV6-3,TRBD1,-,CASSYDRVEQYF,TGTGCCAGCAGTTACGACAGGGTCGAGCAGTACTTC
TRBJ1-3,TRBV9,TRBD1,-,CASSSWDRVRNTIYF,TGTGCCAGCAGCTCCTGGGACAGGGTACGAAACACCATATATTTT
TRBJ1-2,TRBV9,-,-,CASSVVEKANYGYTF,TGTGCCAGCAGCGTAGTGGAGAAAGCTAACTATGGCTACACCTTC
TRBJ1-4,TRBV18,TRBD1,-,CASSVRDRSDEKLFF,TGTGCCAGCTCAGTCCGGGACAGATCTGATGAAAAACTGTTTTTT
TRBJ1-1,TRBV6-1,TRBD1,-,CASSGDRGGEAFF,TGTGCCAGCAGTGGGGACAGGGGGGGTGAAGCTTTCTTT
TRBJ1-1,TRBV9,-,-,CASSAAQGDTEAFF,TGTGCCAGCAGCGCGGCACAGGGTGACACTGAAGCTTTCTTT
TRBJ1-5,TRBV6-4,-,-,CASSGHLSRAQHF,TGTGCCAGCAGTGGCCACCTAAGCAGGGCCCAGCATTTT
TRBJ2-5,TRBV19,-,-,CASSIPGGRETQYF,TGTGCCAGTAGTATTCCGGGGGGCAGGGAGACCCAGTACTTC
TRBJ2-2,TRBV10-3,-,once,CAILTGPNTGELFF,TGTGCCATCTTGACAGGCCCTAACACCGGGGAGCTGTTTTTT
TRBJ1-2,TRBV2,TRBD1,few,CASSEAGTGVNYGYTF,TGTGCCAGCAGTGAAGCAGGGACAGGGGTCAACTATGGCTACACCTTC
TRBJ2-5,TRBV11-2,TRBD2,-,CASSSPLETSGALQETQYF,TGTGCCAGCAGCTCGCCTCTTGAGACTAGCGGGGCCCTACAAGAGACCCAGTACTTC
TRBJ2-7,TRBV6-5,-,-,CASSYARRDEQYF,TGTGCCAGCAGTTACGCCAGGAGGGACGAGCAGTACTTC
TRBJ1-2,TRBV5-1,-,-,CASRLRSIDGYTF,TGCGCCAGCCGCCTGCGCAGCATAGATGGCTACACCTTC
TRBJ2-2,TRBV7-8,-,-,CASSSLPVGARTGELFF,TGTGCCAGCAGCTCCCTACCCGTTGGGGCCCGAACCGGGGAGCTGTTTTTT
TRBJ1-6,TRBV18,-,-,CASSPFEQGYNSPLHF,TGTGCCAGCTCACCATTTGAACAGGGATATAATTCACCCCTCCACTTT
TRBJ2-7,TRBV9,-,-,CASSEAPRYEQYF,TGTGCCAGCAGCGAAGCGCCCCGTTACGAGCAGTACTTC
TRBJ1-3,TRBV15,-,once,CATSRVLGGSFRNTIYF,TGTGCCACCAGCAGAGTTTTAGGCGGTTCTTTCCGAAACACCATATATTTT
TRBJ1-1,TRBV18,-,-,CASSLGVGNTEAFF,TGTGCCAGCTCCCTAGGGGTGGGAAACACTGAAGCTTTCTTT
TRBJ1-4,TRBV7-9,TRBD1,once,CASSLSRQGGEKLFF,TGTGCCAGCAGCTTATCGCGTCAGGGGGGTGAAAAACTGTTTTTT
TRBJ2-3,TRBV19,TRBD1,-,CASSIRDRGPDTQYF,TGTGCCAGTAGTATAAGGGACAGGGGGCCAGATACGCAGTATTTT
TRBJ1-5,TRBV5-1,TRBD1,-,CASSLEGGSYQPQHF,TGCGCCAGCAGCTTGGAAGGGGGCTCGTATCAGCCCCAGCATTTT
TRBJ1-2,TRBV6-6,-,-,CAAAAADGYTF,TGTGCCGCAGCCGCGGCTGATGGCTACACCTTC
TRBJ2-4,TRBV5-5,-,-,CASSSWTDLAKNIQYF,TGTGCCAGCAGCTCCTGGACAGATTTAGCCAAAAACATTCAGTACTTC
TRBJ1-2,TRBV18,-,-,CASSPRQGYTF,TGTGCCAGCTCACCCCGGCAAGGCTACACCTTC
TRBJ1-1,TRBV6-2/TRBV6-3,-,-,CASSSPLGGRNTEAFF,TGTGCCAGCAGTTCCCCCCTAGGGGGTAGGAACACTGAAGCTTTCTTT
TRBJ2-2,TRBV7-2,-,-,CASSLMGAAGANTGELFF,TGTGCCAGCAGCTTAATGGGGGCGGCGGGGGCGAACACCGGGGAGCTGTTTTTT
TRBJ1-1,TRBV7-8,-,-,CASSSFRPGFKNTEAFF,TGTGCCAGCAGCTCATTTCGACCGGGATTCAAGAACACTGAAGCTTTCTTT
TRBJ1-1,TRBV18,-,-,CASSEIIGSEAFF,TGTGCCAGCTCCGAGATAATCGGATCTGAAGCTTTCTTT
TRBJ1-1,TRBV5-8,TRBD1,-,CASSPDRGLEAFF,TGTGCCAGCAGCCCAGACAGGGGCCTTGAAGCTTTCTTT
TRBJ2-1,TRBV19,-,-,CASSIDSGHTGNEQFF,TGTGCCAGTAGTATTGACAGCGGACACACAGGGAATGAGCAGTTCTTC
TRBJ1-5,TRBV5-1,-,-,CASSLGQGGNQPQHF,TGCGCCAGCAGCTTGGGGCAGGGTGGCAATCAGCCCCAGCATTTT
TRBJ1-2,TRBV29-1,TRBD1,few,CSVQTGGYYGYTF,TGCAGCGTCCAGACAGGGGGCTACTATGGCTACACCTTC
TRBJ2-7,TRBV20-1,TRBD1,-,CSAPQGYEQYF,TGCAGTGCTCCACAGGGGTACGAGCAGTACTTC
TRBJ1-5,TRBV6-2/TRBV6-3,TRBD1,-,CASSLWTGGSMMYSNQPQHF,TGTGCCAGCAGTCTCTGGACAGGGGGCTCTATGATGTATAGCAATCAGCCCCAGCATTTT
TRBJ2-1,TRBV9,TRBD1,-,CASSVATGQGTNNEQFF,TGTGCCAGCAGCGTAGCTACAGGACAGGGGACCAACAATGAGCAGTTCTTC